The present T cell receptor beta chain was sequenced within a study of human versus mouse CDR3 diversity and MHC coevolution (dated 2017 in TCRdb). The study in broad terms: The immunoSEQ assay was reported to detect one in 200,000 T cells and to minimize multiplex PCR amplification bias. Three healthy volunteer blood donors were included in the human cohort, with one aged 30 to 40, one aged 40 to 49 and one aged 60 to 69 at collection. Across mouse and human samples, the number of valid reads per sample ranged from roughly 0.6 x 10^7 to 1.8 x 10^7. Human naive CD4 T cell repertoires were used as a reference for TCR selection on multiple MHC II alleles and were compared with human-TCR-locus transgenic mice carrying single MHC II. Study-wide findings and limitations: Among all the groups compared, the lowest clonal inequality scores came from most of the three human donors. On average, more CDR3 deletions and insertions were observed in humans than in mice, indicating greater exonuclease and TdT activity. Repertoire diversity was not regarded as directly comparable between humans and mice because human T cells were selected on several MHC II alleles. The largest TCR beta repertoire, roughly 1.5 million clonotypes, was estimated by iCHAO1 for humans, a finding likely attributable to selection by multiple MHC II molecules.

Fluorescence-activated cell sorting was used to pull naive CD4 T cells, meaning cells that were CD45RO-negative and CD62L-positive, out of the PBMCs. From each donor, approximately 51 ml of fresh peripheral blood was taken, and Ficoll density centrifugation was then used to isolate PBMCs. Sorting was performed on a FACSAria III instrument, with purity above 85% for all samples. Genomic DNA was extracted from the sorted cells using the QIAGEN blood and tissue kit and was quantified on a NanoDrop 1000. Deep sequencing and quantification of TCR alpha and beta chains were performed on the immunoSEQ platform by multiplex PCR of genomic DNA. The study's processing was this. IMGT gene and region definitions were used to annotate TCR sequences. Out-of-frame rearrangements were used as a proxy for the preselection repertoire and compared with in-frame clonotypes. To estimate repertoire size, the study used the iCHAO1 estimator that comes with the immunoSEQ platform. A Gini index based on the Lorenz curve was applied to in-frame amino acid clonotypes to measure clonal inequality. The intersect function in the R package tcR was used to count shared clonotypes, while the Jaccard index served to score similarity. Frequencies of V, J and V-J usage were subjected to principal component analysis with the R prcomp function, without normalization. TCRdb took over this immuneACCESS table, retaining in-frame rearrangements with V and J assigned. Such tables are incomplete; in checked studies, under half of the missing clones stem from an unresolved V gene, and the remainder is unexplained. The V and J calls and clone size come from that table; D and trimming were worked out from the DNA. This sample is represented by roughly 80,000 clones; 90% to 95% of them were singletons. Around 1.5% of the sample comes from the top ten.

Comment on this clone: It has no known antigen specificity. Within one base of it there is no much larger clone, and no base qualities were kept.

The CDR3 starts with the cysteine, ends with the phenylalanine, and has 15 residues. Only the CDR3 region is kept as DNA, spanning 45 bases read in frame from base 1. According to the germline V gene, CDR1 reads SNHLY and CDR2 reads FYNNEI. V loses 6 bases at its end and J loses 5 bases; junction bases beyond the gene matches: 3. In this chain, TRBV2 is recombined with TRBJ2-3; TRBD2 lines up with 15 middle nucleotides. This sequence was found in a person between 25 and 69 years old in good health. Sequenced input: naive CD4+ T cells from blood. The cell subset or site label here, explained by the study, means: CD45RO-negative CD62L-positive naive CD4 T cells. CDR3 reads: CASRLGLAGGDTQYF. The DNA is TGTGCCAGCAGGCTGGGACTAGCGGGAGGAGATACGCAGTATTTT.